The TCR beta chain described here comes from a study of CXCR3-negative and CXCR3-positive naive CD8 T cells. Findings and limits, study-wide: Naive CXCR3-positive and CXCR3-negative cells shared TRBV-TRBJ usage; memory cells diverged. Memory CD8+ cells showed much lower diversity, while both naive subsets displayed comparably high diversity. Naive cells positive for CXCR3 carried more hydrophobic TRB CDR3s than CXCR3-negative ones.

The CDR3 consists of 15 residues. CDR1 and CDR2 from the germline V gene are SGHRS and YFSETQ. The libraries of TRB cDNA were prepared using 5' RACE with UMI labels. TCRdb re-called the 5' RACE reads and catalogs CDR3 proteins one per entry, DNA excluded. The data show approximately 59,000 distinct CDR3 sequences, and the top ten clones hold about 0.7%. Naive CD8+ T cells were CD45RO-CCR7+CD27+CD95-. About this clonotype itself: Its antigen is as yet unknown.

The origin of this receptor is a human donor in good health. Some clones in this sample may be carry-over from other donors' samples. The sample taken for sequencing was naive CXCR3+ CD8+ T cells from blood. Documented subset: CD45RO-CCR7+CD27+CD95- naive CD8+ T cells expressing CXCR3 (TNR3+). The rearrangement joins TRBV5-1 to TRBJ1-6; TCRdb outputs TRBD1, but without DNA this stays unchecked. CDR3 loop: CASSGTGVYNSPLHF.